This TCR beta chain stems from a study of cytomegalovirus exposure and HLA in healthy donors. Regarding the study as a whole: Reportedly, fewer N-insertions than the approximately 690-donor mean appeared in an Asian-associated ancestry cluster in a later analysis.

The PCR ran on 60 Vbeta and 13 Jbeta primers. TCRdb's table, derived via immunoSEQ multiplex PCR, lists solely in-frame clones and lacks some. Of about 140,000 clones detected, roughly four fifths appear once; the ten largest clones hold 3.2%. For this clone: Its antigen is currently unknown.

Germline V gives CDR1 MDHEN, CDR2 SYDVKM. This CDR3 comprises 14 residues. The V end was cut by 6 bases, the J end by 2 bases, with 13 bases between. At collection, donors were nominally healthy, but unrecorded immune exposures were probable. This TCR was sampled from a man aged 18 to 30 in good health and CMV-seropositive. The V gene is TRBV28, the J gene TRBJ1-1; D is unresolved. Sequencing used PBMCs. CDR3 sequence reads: CASSLEALNTEAFF. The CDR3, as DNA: TGTGCCAGCAGCCTTGAGGCCTTAAACACTGAAGCTTTCTTT.